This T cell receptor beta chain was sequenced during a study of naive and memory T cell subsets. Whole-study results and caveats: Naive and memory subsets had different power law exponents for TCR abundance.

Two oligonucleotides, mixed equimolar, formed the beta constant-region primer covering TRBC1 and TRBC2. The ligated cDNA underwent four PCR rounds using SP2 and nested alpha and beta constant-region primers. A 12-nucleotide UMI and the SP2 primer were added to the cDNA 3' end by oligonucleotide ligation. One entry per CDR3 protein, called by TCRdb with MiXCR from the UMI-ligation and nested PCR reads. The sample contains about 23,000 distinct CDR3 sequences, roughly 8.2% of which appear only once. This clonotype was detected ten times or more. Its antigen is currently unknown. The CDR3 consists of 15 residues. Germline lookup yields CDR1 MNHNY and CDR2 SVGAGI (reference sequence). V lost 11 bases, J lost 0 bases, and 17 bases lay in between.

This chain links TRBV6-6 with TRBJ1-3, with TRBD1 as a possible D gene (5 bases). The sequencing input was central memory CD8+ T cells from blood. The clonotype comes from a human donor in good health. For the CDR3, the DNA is TGTGCCGGAGGGGACGGCCTTGACTCTGGAAACACCATATATTTT. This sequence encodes CAGGDGLDSGNTIYF.